The present entry profiles one T cell receptor (beta chain) with its context. This entry is derived from a study of blood T cell repertoires in COVID-19. The overall study: Both acute and convalescent COVID-19 samples were obtained from the United States, Italy and Spain. The cDNA or gDNA used as material had been derived from T cells, B-cell-depleted T cells, or PBMCs.

Adults between roughly 18 and 100 years of age took part from 24 US areas. Trimming at V came to 3 bases and at J to 5 bases, leaving 10 bases not matched to a gene. CDR1 is SNHLY and CDR2 is FYNNEI in the germline V gene. CDR3 length: 16 amino acids. This table comes from immunoSEQ multiplex PCR, and its TCRdb copy is limited to in-frame clones, with some not included. The data contain tens of thousands of clones, roughly two thirds of them singletons. The chain recombines TRBV2 with TRBJ1-5, with TRBD1 matching 7 bases. Sequenced input: PBMCs or T cells enriched from blood (not recorded which). This receptor was identified in an older woman who had been exposed to COVID-19. Here the CDR3 DNA reads TGTGCCAGCAGTGATTTCCCTACAGGGGCGTATCAGCCCCAGCATTTT. It specifies CASSDFPTGAYQPQHF.